This T cell receptor (beta chain) was identified during a study of CD4 T cells in relation to SARS-CoV-2 and coronaviruses. A remark on this clone: Its antigen is currently unknown.

Assay: immunoSEQ multiplex PCR; the TCRdb copy retains only in-frame clones and omits some. The table includes some 46,000 clones, roughly four fifths detected once. Cryopreserved PBMCs were CD4-enriched, then split into naive and memory cells. This CDR3 is built from 12 residues. CDR1 and CDR2 from the germline V gene are LNHDA and SQIVND (reference sequence). V was shortened by 3 bases and J by 5 bases, with 7 bases between the two germline ends. The source of this sequence is an adult with COVID-19. Sequences were obtained from naive CD4+ T cells from PBMCs, cultured in vitro. Described subset: naive CD4+ T cells isolated by negative enrichment. The rearrangement joins TRBV19 to TRBJ1-1; unclear D gene. The CDR3 coding sequence is TGTGCCAGTAGTATTGGGCAGACTGAAGCTTTCTTT. Its translation: CASSIGQTEAFF.